This T cell receptor (beta chain) was recovered during a study of T-cell reconstitution after alpha-beta-depleted transplantation in children (dated by TCRdb to about 2016). With respect to the entire study: The study quantitatively tracked T-cell immune reconstitution after TCRalphabeta/CD19-depleted allogeneic hematopoietic cell transplantation in children using TCR repertoire profiling.

Library method: PCR. Sequencing relied on an Illumina HiSeq 2500. TCR libraries were prepared with molecular barcoding, using unique molecular identifiers to normalize TCRbeta repertoire quantification. Through fastp at Q25 and MiXCR, TCRdb rebuilt clones from the public reads, retaining in-frame beta chains. Rows are unified per CDR3 protein, each entry keeping the most common DNA and genes. The sample table holds about 870,000 distinct CDR3 sequences, of which about 16% were seen once. The top ten constitute 5% of the sample. The treatment or condition label, read with the paper, signifies: allogeneic hematopoietic cell transplantation with graft depleted of TCRalphabeta T cells and CD19 B cells. Transplant recipients were children who received TCRalphabeta/CD19-depleted allogeneic hematopoietic cell grafts. The paper as a whole reports these results and caveats: The frequencies of hyperexpanded clones fell over the following months, and after one year, T-cell counts and TCRbeta diversity were mostly attributed to newly produced T cells. In some patients, high TCRbeta diversity at day 60 was attributed to recipient T cells and intrathymic progenitors that had survived conditioning. The apparently early recovery of alphabetaT-cell counts about two months after transplant reportedly depended on only several hundred rapidly expanded clones that came from non-depleted graft cells.

Trimming costs V 4 bases and J 0 bases, and their ends lie 12 bases apart. The CDR3 contains 16 residues, cysteine and phenylalanine counted. Kept here is only the CDR3 DNA, which spans 48 bases and is read in frame from base 1. There are many counts of this clonotype. The clone's antigen remains unknown. Base qualities are not provided; no much larger clone lies one nucleotide away. The rearrangement combines TRBV12-3 or TRBV12-4 with TRBJ2-2; tentative D gene TRBD2, with 6 bases matching. The sequencing here drew on PBMCs, mostly from graft donor cells, taken 360 days after TCRalphabeta/CD19-depleted stem cell transplant. This clonotype was obtained from a male patient under 18 who had a stem cell transplant for acute lymphoblastic leukemia, so the T cells may come from the graft donor. The CDR3 protein sequence reads: CASSSSGSANTGELFF. The DNA sequence is TGTGCCAGCAGTTCGTCCGGGAGCGCGAACACCGGGGAGCTGTTTTTT.